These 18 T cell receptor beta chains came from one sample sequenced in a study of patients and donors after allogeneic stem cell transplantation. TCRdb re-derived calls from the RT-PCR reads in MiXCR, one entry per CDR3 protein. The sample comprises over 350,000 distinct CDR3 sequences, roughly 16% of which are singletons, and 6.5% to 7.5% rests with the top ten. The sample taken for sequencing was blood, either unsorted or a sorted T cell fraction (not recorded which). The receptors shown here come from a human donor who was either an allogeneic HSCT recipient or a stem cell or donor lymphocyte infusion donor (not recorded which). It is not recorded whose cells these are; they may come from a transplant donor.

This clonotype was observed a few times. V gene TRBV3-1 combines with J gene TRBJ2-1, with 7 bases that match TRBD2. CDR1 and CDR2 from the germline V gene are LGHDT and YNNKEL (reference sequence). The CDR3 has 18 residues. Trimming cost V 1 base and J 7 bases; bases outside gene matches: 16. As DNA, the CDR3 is TGTGCCAGCAGCCAAGTCCCGGGACTGGCGGGAGATATTAATGAGCAGTTCTTC. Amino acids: CASSQVPGLAGDINEQFF.

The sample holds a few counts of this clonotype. The CDR3 region has the DNA TGTGCCAGCAGTCCTCCGGGGCGAAATGAAAAACTGTTTTTT. Its translation: CASSPPGRNEKLFF. The chain couples TRBV28 to TRBJ1-4; D perhaps matches TRBD1 (5 bases). The CDR3 runs 14 residues. Per germline, CDR1 MDHEN and CDR2 SYDVKM. V lost 5 bases and J 5 bases, leaving 12 bases between the germline ends. The whole variable domain, filled in from reference TRBV28 and TRBJ1-4, reads DVKVTQSSRYLVKRTGEKVFLECVQDMDHENMFWYRQDPGLGLRLIYFSYDVKMKEKGDIPEGYSVSREKKERFSLILESASTNQTSMYLCASSPPGRNEKLFFGSGTQLSVL.

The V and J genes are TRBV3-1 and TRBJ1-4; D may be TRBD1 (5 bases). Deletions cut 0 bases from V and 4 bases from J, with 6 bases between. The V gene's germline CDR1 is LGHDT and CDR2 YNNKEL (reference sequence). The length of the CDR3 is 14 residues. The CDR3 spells CASSQDRVNEKLFF. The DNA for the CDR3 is TGTGCCAGCAGCCAAGACAGGGTTAATGAAAAACTGTTTTTT.

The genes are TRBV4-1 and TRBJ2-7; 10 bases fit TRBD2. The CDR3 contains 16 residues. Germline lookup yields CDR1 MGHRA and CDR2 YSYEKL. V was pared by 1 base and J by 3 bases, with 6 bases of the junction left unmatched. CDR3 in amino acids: CASSQGVAGGIYEQYF. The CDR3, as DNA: TGCGCCAGCAGCCAAGGGGTAGCGGGAGGAATCTACGAGCAGTACTTC.

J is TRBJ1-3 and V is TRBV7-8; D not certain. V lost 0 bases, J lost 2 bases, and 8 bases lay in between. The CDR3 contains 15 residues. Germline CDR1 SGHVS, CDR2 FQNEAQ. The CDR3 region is CASSLAQSAGNTIYF. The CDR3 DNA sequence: TGTGCCAGCAGCTTAGCGCAATCTGCTGGAAACACCATATATTTT.

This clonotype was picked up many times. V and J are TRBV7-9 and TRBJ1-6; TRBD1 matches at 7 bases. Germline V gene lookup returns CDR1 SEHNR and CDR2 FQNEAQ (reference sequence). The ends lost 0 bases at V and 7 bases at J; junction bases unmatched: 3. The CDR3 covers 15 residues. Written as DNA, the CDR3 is TGTGCCAGCAGCTTAGCGGCAGGGGGAAATTCACCCCTCCACTTT. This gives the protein CASSLAAGGNSPLHF.

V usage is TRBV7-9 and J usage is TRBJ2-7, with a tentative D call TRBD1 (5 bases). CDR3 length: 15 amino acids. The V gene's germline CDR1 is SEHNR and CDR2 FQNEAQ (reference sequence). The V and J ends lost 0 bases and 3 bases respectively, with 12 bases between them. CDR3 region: CASSLALGLSYEQYF. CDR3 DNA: TGTGCCAGCAGCTTAGCGTTGGGGCTTAGCTACGAGCAGTACTTC. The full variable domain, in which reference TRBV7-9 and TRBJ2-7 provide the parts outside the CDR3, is DTGVSQNPRHKITKRGQNVTFRCDPISEHNRLYWYRQTLGQGPEFLTYFQNEAQLEKSRLLSDRFSAERPKGSFSTLEIQRTEQGDSAMYLCASSLALGLSYEQYFGPGTRLTVT.

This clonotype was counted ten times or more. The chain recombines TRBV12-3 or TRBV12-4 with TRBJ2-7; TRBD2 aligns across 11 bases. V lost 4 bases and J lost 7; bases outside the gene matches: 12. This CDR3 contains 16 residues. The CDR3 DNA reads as TGTGCCAGCAGTTCCCCGTTAGCGGGAGGGTTTAGGGAGCAGTACTTC. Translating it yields CASSSPLAGGFREQYF.

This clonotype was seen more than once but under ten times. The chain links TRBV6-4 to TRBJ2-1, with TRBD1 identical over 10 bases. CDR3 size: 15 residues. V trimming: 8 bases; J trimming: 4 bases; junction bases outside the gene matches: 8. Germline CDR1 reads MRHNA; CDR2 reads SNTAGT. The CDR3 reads CASRRDRGWYNEQFF. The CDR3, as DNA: TGTGCCAGCCGGCGGGACAGGGGTTGGTACAATGAGCAGTTCTTC.

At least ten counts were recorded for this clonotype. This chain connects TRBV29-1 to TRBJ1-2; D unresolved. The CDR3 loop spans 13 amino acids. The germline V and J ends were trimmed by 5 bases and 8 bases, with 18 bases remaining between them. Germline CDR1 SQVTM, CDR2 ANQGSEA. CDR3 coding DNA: TGCAGCGTTCGGACCGTCACCCTAGAGGGCTACACCTTC. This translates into CSVRTVTLEGYTF.

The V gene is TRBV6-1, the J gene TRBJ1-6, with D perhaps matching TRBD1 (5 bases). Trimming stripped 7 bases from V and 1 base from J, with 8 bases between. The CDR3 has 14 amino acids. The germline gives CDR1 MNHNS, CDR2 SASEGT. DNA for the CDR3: TGTGCCAGCATGGAGGGGTCCTATAATTCACCCCTCCACTTT. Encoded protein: CASMEGSYNSPLHF.

The CDR3 reads CASSIIQETQYF. CDR3 sequence (DNA): TGTGCCAGCAGCATCATACAAGAGACCCAGTACTTC. The chain uses TRBV2 and TRBJ2-5; no reliable D call. The CDR3 loop spans 12 amino acids. With 6 bases removed from V and 2 bases from J, the gap between germline ends came to 7 bases. Germline V gives CDR1 SNHLY, CDR2 FYNNEI.

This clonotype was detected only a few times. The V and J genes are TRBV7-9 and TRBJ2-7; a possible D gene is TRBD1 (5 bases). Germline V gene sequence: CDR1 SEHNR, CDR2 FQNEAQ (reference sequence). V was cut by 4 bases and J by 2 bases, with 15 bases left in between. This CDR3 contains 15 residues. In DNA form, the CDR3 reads TGTGCCAGCAGCTATTTTTGGCGACAGCCCTACGAGCAGTACTTC. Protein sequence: CASSYFWRQPYEQYF. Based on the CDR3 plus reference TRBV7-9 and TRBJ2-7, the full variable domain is DTGVSQNPRHKITKRGQNVTFRCDPISEHNRLYWYRQTLGQGPEFLTYFQNEAQLEKSRLLSDRFSAERPKGSFSTLEIQRTEQGDSAMYLCASSYFWRQPYEQYFGPGTRLTVT.

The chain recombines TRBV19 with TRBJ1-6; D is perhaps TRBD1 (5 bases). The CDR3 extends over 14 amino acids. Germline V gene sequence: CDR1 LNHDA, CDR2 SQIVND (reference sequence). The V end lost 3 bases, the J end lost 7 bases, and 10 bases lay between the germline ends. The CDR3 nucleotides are TGTGCCAGTAGTATGGAGGGGAGGAATTCACCCCTCCACTTT. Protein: CASSMEGRNSPLHF.

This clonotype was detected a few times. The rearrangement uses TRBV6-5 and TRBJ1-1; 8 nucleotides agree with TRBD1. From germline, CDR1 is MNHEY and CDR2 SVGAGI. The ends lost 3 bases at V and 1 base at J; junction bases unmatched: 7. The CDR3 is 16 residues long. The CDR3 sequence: CASSYYRGVANTEAFF. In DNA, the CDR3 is TGTGCCAGCAGTTATTACAGGGGGGTGGCGAACACTGAAGCTTTCTTT.

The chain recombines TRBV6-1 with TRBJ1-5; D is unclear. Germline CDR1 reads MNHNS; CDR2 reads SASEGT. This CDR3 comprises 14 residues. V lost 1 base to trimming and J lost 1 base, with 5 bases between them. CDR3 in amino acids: CASSEEGSNQPQHF. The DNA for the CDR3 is TGTGCCAGCAGTGAAGAGGGCAGCAATCAGCCCCAGCATTTT.

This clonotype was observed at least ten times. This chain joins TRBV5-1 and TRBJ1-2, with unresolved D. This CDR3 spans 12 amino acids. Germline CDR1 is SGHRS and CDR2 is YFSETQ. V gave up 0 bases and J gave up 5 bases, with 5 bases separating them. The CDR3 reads CASSLEAYGYTF. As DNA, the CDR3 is TGCGCCAGCAGCTTGGAAGCGTATGGCTACACCTTC. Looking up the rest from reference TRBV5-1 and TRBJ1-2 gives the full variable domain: KAGVTQTPRYLIKTRGQQVTLSCSPISGHRSVSWYQQTPGQGLQFLFEYFSETQRNKGNFPGRFSGRQFSNSRSEMNVSTLELGDSALYLCASSLEAYGYTFGSGTRLTVV.

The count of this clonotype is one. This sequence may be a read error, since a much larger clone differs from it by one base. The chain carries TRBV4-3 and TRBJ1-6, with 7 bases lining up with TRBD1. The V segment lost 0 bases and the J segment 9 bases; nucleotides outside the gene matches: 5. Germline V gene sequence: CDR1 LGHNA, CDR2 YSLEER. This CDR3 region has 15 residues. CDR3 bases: TGCGCCAGCAGCCAAGACGGGACAGCGGTTTCACCCCTCCACTTT. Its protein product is CASSQDGTAVSPLHF.